These 9 T cell receptor beta chains originate from one sample sequenced in a study of T cell repertoires in cytomegalovirus infection. These receptors' targets are unknown. One entry per CDR3 protein results from TCRdb running MiXCR on the reads. The repertoire holds approximately 500,000 distinct CDR3 sequences, with roughly a third as singletons. This sample comprised cultured PBMCs, obtained from culture after CMV antigen stimulation. The receptors come from a human donor in good health (CMV status not recorded). Some clones in this sample may be carry-over from other donors' samples.

With regard to this clonotype: The junction differs from germline at one of its ends, possibly a read error. This sequence joins TRBV5-1 and TRBJ2-7; weak D call: TRBD1 (5 bases). The CDR3 consists of 13 residues. Germline CDR1 and CDR2: SGHRS and YFSETQ. The CDR3 DNA sequence: TGCGCCAGCAGCTTCAGGGATGCCTACGAGCGGTACTTC. Its protein product is CASSFRDAYERYF.

The chain uses TRBV7-2 and TRBJ2-1; D might be TRBD2 (6 bases). Germline V gives CDR1 SGHTA, CDR2 FQGNSA. Trimming removed 5 bases from V and 5 bases from J, with 19 bases in between. The CDR3 length is 16 residues. CDR3 bases: TGTGCCAGCAGCCCCCAACTGCTAGCGAGCCACAATGAGCAGTTCTTC. This translates into CASSPQLLASHNEQFF.

Here the CDR3 reads CASSSALLAGHNEQFF. Here the CDR3 DNA reads TGTGCCAGCAGTTCCGCCCTACTAGCGGGGCACAATGAGCAGTTCTTC. This sequence joins TRBV27 and TRBJ2-1, with 10 positions matching TRBD2. The CDR3 is 16 amino acids. Germline-derived CDR1 and CDR2 are MNHEY and SMNVEV (reference sequence). Losses at the gene ends were 4 bases for V and 5 bases for J; bases not matched to a gene: 8.

This clonotype was picked up a small number of times. The genes are TRBV28 and TRBJ2-5; either TRBD1 or TRBD2 may fit D (5 bases each). The V end lost 8 bases, the J end lost 4 bases, and 5 bases lay between the germline ends. This CDR3 has 10 residues. The germline V gene has CDR1 MDHEN and CDR2 SYDVKM. This CDR3 is CASGGETQYF. Here the CDR3 DNA reads TGTGCCAGCGGGGGAGAGACCCAGTACTTC.

The rearrangement joins TRBV2 to TRBJ2-3, with D unclear. V lost 4 bases and J 4 bases, leaving 12 bases between the germline ends. This CDR3 has 14 residues. CDR1 and CDR2 from the germline V gene are SNHLY and FYNNEI. The CDR3 bases are TGTGCCAGCAGTGCCGAAGGTTTGTCAGATACGCAGTATTTT. It is translated as CASSAEGLSDTQYF. Drawing the rest from reference TRBV2 and TRBJ2-3, the complete variable domain is EPEVTQTPSHQVTQMGQEVILRCVPISNHLYFYWYRQILGQKVEFLVSFYNNEISEKSEIFDDQFSVERPDGSNFTLKIRSTKLEDSAMYFCASSAEGLSDTQYFGPGTRLTVL.

This clonotype turned up a few times. V gene TRBV5-6 combines with J gene TRBJ2-2, with 7 bases aligning to TRBD1. The CDR3 extends over 16 amino acids. Germline assignment: CDR1 SGHDT and CDR2 YYEEEE. V shed 4 bases, J shed 5 bases, and the junction held 11 bases outside the gene matches. The CDR3: CASSMRDRKFTGELFF. DNA for the CDR3: TGTGCCAGCAGCATGAGGGACAGAAAATTTACCGGGGAGCTGTTTTTT. Combining the CDR3 with reference TRBV5-6 and TRBJ2-2 gives the whole variable domain DAGVTQSPTHLIKTRGQQVTLRCSPKSGHDTVSWYQQALGQGPQFIFQYYEEEERQRGNFPDRFSGHQFPNYSSELNVNALLLGDSALYLCASSMRDRKFTGELFFGEGSRLTVL.

The chain uses TRBV4-1 and TRBJ2-7; weak D call: TRBD1 (6 bases). Per germline, CDR1 MGHRA and CDR2 YSYEKL. The CDR3 totals 17 residues. V was cut by 0 bases and J by 7 bases, with 22 bases left in between. The CDR3 DNA reads TGCGCCAGCAGCCAAGATCATGTGGGACATGCCGCGTGGGAGCAGTACGTC. Translating it yields CASSQDHVGHAAWEQYV.

This clonotype was detected only once. This CDR3 is missing its conserved last phenylalanine or tryptophan, likely due to a read error. The limits of the CDR3 on the DNA are not certain, so only TCRdb's listed CDR3 is given. The CDR3: CSVEDLTSGHRLV. This chain joins TRBV29-1 and TRBJ2-1; the D segment call TRBD2 is taken from the table without a DNA check. The CDR3 has 13 amino acids, counting both end residues. Germline V lookup: CDR1 SQVTM, CDR2 ANQGSEA.

This clonotype was counted a single time. V and J are TRBV7-6 and TRBJ2-7, with D tentatively TRBD2 (6 bases). This CDR3 contains 14 residues. The germline V gene has CDR1 SGHVS and CDR2 FNYEAQ. V was clipped by 4 bases and J by 2 bases, with 12 bases between them. The CDR3 nucleotides are TGTGCCAGCAGCTCTCAGACTAGAACCTACGAGCAGTACTTC. Translated: CASSSQTRTYEQYF. The whole variable domain, filled in from reference TRBV7-6 and TRBJ2-7, reads GAGVSQSPRYKVTKRGQDVALRCDPISGHVSLYWYRQALGQGPEFLTYFNYEAQQDKSGLPNDRFSAERPEGSISTLTIQRTEQRDSAMYRCASSSQTRTYEQYFGPGTRLTVT.